Following are 20 T cell receptor beta chains from one sample sequenced in a study of breast tumors, draining lymph nodes, adjacent tissues. TCRdb independently ran MiXCR on the multiplex PCR reads; one entry per CDR3 protein. The data hold roughly 130,000 distinct CDR3 sequences, with just under 20% observed a single time. The lymph nodes were axillary draining lymph nodes from breast cancer patients. The sample was axillary lymph node tissue. The receptors shown here come from a female donor with breast cancer. Some clones in this sample may be carry-over from other donors' samples.

In its sample, this clonotype was seen many times. V and J are TRBV12-3 or TRBV12-4 and TRBJ2-7; 7 bases are shared with TRBD1. Trimming cost V 3 bases and J 2 bases; bases outside gene matches: 7. The CDR3 extends over 15 amino acids. The CDR3 protein is CASSFSGGVTYEQYF. CDR3 nucleotides: TGTGCCAGCAGTTTTTCAGGGGGAGTAACCTACGAGCAGTACTTC.

Ten or more counts support this clonotype. The chain recombines TRBV7-9 with TRBJ2-3; D possibly corresponds to TRBD2 (6 bases). V lost 7 bases and J 1 base, leaving 36 bases between the germline ends. Germline CDR1 reads SEHNR; CDR2 reads FQNEAQ (reference sequence). This CDR3 comprises 22 residues. As DNA, the CDR3 is TGTGCCAGCAACCAAAGCCCAGGACGGGGGTGGACGGGGGTGGTTGGCACAGATACGCAGTATTTT. As protein: CASNQSPGRGWTGVVGTDTQYF.

This clonotype showed up many times. The chain has TRBV20-1 and TRBJ1-5; TRBD1 might be the D (6 bases). In germline, CDR1 is DFQATT, CDR2 SNEGSKA (reference sequence). With 1 base removed from V and 1 base from J, the gap between germline ends came to 14 bases. CDR3 length equals 16 residues. The CDR3 sequence: CSARVGGPWSNQPQHF. DNA for the CDR3: TGCAGTGCTAGAGTCGGGGGGCCTTGGAGCAATCAGCCCCAGCATTTT.

This clonotype appeared many times. The gene calls are TRBV9 and TRBJ2-3; D unclear. Trimming cost V 3 bases and J 1 base, with 9 bases left between them. CDR3 length: 14 amino acids. Germline-derived CDR1 and CDR2 are SGDLS and YYNGEE. The CDR3 sequence: CASSESVGTDTQYF. The CDR3 DNA reads TGTGCCAGCAGCGAAAGTGTAGGCACAGATACGCAGTATTTT. The full variable domain, rest sourced from reference TRBV9 and TRBJ2-3, is DSGVTQTPKHLITATGQRVTLRCSPRSGDLSVYWYQQSLDQGLQFLIQYYNGEERAKGNILERFSAQQFPDLHSELNLSSLELGDSALYFCASSESVGTDTQYFGPGTRLTVL.

This clonotype showed up many times. This chain uses TRBV4-1 with TRBJ2-3, with 8 positions matching TRBD2. The length of the CDR3 is 19 residues. J lost 7 bases, V lost 2 bases, and 20 bases had no gene match. Germline CDR1 reads MGHRA; CDR2 reads YSYEKL. The CDR3 DNA reads TGCGCCAGCAGCCAACCCTTGCGAGGACGGGGAACTAGCGGACATACGCAGTATTTT. Protein sequence: CASSQPLRGRGTSGHTQYF.

This clonotype has at least ten counts. The chain has TRBV18 and TRBJ1-6; possibly TRBD1 for D (6 bases). CDR3 length equals 15 residues. The germline V gene has CDR1 KGHSH and CDR2 LQKENI. V was trimmed by 3 bases and J by 7 bases, leaving 13 bases between them. The CDR3 loop reads CASSPPGGSNSPLHF. CDR3 sequence (DNA): TGTGCCAGCTCACCTCCCGGGGGCTCCAATTCACCCCTCCACTTT.

Comments on this clonotype: This clone may be a read error of a much larger clone one base away. J is TRBJ2-1 and V is TRBV6-2 or TRBV6-3; a possible D gene is TRBD2 (5 bases). This CDR3 contains 15 residues. Per germline, CDR1 MNHEY and CDR2 SVGEGT. CDR3: CASSPDEGSYNEQSF. The CDR3, as DNA: TGTGCCAGCAGCCCCGACGAGGGCTCCTACAATGAGCAGTCCTTC.

This clonotype was counted ten times or more. The V and J genes are TRBV6-5 and TRBJ1-2, with 11 bases that match TRBD1. The CDR3 runs 15 residues. CDR1 and CDR2 (germline): MNHEY, SVGAGI. J was trimmed by 8 bases and V by 1 base; bases with no gene match: 6. CDR3 in DNA: TGTGCCAGCAGTTACTTTGGGACAGGGGGTAGCGGCTACACCTTC. Its protein product is CASSYFGTGGSGYTF.

The DNA for the CDR3 is TGTGCCAGCAGCGTAGAGGCGGCGGACTCCTACAATGAGCAGTTCTTC. It codes for CASSVEAADSYNEQFF. The chain carries TRBV9 and TRBJ2-1; D is unclear. Trimming stripped 0 bases from V and 0 bases from J, with 10 bases between. This CDR3 is built from 16 residues. Looked up from germline, CDR1 is SGDLS and CDR2 is YYNGEE.

There are many counts of this clonotype. CDR3 coding DNA: TGTGCCAGCAGCTTAGAGCGGGGGGGCCTCTATGAGCAGTTCTTC. This gives the protein CASSLERGGLYEQFF. The V gene is TRBV7-8, the J gene TRBJ2-1, with 10 positions matching TRBD2. The CDR3 covers 15 residues. J lost 8 bases, V lost 1 base, and 5 bases had no gene match. Looked up from germline, CDR1 is SGHVS and CDR2 is FQNEAQ.

This clonotype showed up many times. This chain connects TRBV28 to TRBJ2-7; D is unclear. Germline CDR1 MDHEN, CDR2 SYDVKM. CDR3 length: 11 amino acids. The V and J ends lost 6 bases and 12 bases respectively, with 15 bases between them. The CDR3 region is CASSPHSETYF. The CDR3, as DNA: TGTGCCAGCAGCCCCCATAGTGAAACGTACTTC. Full variable domain (rest looked up from reference TRBV28 and TRBJ2-7): DVKVTQSSRYLVKRTGEKVFLECVQDMDHENMFWYRQDPGLGLRLIYFSYDVKMKEKGDIPEGYSVSREKKERFSLILESASTNQTSMYLCASSPHSETYFGPGTRLTVT.

As regards this clonotype: A read error is possible here, since a much larger clone lies one base away. V is TRBV11-2 and J is TRBJ2-7; 9 nucleotides align to TRBD1. Germline CDR1 is SGHAT and CDR2 is FQNNGV. V was pared by 0 bases and J by 4 bases, with 10 bases of the junction left unmatched. The length of the CDR3 is 17 residues. CDR3 sequence: CASSLEMLRQGVYEQYF. CDR3 DNA: TGTGCCAGCAGCTTAGAGATGCTTAGACAGGGGGTTTACGAGCAGTACTTC.

This clonotype was observed many times. In DNA form, the CDR3 reads TGTGCCAGCAGCCTCCTCTCCGGCGGAGATACGCAGTATTTT. Protein product: CASSLLSGGDTQYF. V is TRBV7-2 and J is TRBJ2-3; D is undetermined. The V gene lost 5 bases and the J gene lost 5 bases, with 14 bases spanning the gap. The CDR3 totals 14 residues. Germline lookup yields CDR1 SGHTA and CDR2 FQGNSA.

This clonotype was detected many times. This chain uses TRBV15 with TRBJ2-1, with 7 bases identical to TRBD2. From germline, CDR1 is LNHNV and CDR2 YYDKDF (reference sequence). The V gene end was trimmed by 3 bases and the J gene end by 8 bases; junction bases not matched to a gene: 7. This CDR3 is 14 amino acids long. CDR3 region: CATSSMTSSDEQFF. The CDR3 bases are TGTGCCACCAGCAGCATGACTAGCAGCGATGAGCAGTTCTTC.

At least ten counts were recorded for this clonotype. CDR3 residues: CASSLAISGGKAYEQYF. DNA of the CDR3: TGTGCCAGCAGCTTGGCGATTAGCGGGGGGAAAGCCTACGAGCAGTACTTC. The rearrangement links TRBV5-6 to TRBJ2-7; TRBD2 aligns across 10 bases. The CDR3 spans 17 residues. The ends lost 0 bases at V and 2 bases at J; junction bases unmatched: 8. CDR1 SGHDT and CDR2 YYEEEE come from the germline V gene.

This clonotype was recorded many times. This chain connects TRBV24-1 to TRBJ2-5; D may be TRBD1 (6 bases). Germline V CDR1 and CDR2: KGHDR, SFDVKD. V lost 5 bases and J lost 4, with 13 bases in between. The CDR3 is made up of 14 amino acids. DNA of the CDR3: TGTGCCACCAGTGGTCACAGGGAAGCAGAGACCCAGTACTTC. As protein: CATSGHREAETQYF.

This clonotype appeared many times. This chain connects TRBV7-2 to TRBJ2-7, with 8 bases identical to TRBD2. The V and J ends lost 5 bases and 4 bases, in that order; junction bases with no gene match: 7. Looked up from germline, CDR1 is SGHTA and CDR2 is FQGNSA. The CDR3 length is 14 residues. The CDR3, as DNA: TGTGCCAGCAGCCGCGCGGCTAGCGGGTACGAGCAGTACTTC. Translated, it gives CASSRAASGYEQYF.

This sequence joins TRBV5-1 and TRBJ2-7; a possible D gene is TRBD2 (5 bases). The germline gives CDR1 SGHRS, CDR2 YFSETQ. The CDR3 runs to 16 residues. V gave up 0 bases and J gave up 3 bases, with 16 bases separating them. The CDR3 DNA sequence: TGCGCCAGCAGCTTGGTCCCGTCAGGTGCGGGCTACGAGCAGTACTTC. Its protein is CASSLVPSGAGYEQYF.

This clonotype has ten or more counts. V is TRBV28 and J is TRBJ2-7; tentative D call: TRBD1 (6 bases). CDR1 and CDR2 (germline): MDHEN, SYDVKM. Trimming removed 4 bases from V and 2 bases from J, with 12 bases in between. There are 14 residues in the CDR3. The CDR3 reads CASSSPDSPYEQYF. The CDR3 nucleotides read TGTGCCAGCAGTTCCCCGGACAGCCCCTACGAGCAGTACTTC.

This clonotype was seen repeatedly, ten times or more. The chain joins TRBV5-6 to TRBJ2-1; D may be TRBD2 (5 bases). V was trimmed by 4 bases and J by 7 bases, leaving 12 bases between them. CDR3 size: 13 residues. Germline CDR1 SGHDT, CDR2 YYEEEE. As DNA, the CDR3 is TGTGCCAGCAGCGCGGAGGCGTGGAATGAGCAGTTCTTC. Protein sequence: CASSAEAWNEQFF. The complete variable domain, with remaining parts taken from reference TRBV5-6 and TRBJ2-1, reads DAGVTQSPTHLIKTRGQQVTLRCSPKSGHDTVSWYQQALGQGPQFIFQYYEEEERQRGNFPDRFSGHQFPNYSSELNVNALLLGDSALYLCASSAEAWNEQFFGPGTRLTVL.